This T cell receptor (beta chain) came from a study of Ad26.COV2.S vaccination and SARS-CoV-2 variants. Overall study context: Doses of Ad26.COV2.S were injected into muscle once or twice, 56 days apart. Study-level points and caveats: Greater spike-specific TCR breadth was seen in vaccine recipients than in placebo recipients.

In regard to this clone: The antigen is undetermined.

Sequencing used immunoSEQ multiplex PCR; TCRdb keeps in-frame clones, though not all of them. Of about 460,000 clones listed, about 88% are singletons. This CDR3 is built from 12 residues. Between the trimmed V and J ends, which lost 5 bases and 2 bases, there was a span of 4 bases. Germline CDR1 and CDR2: MGHDK and SYGVNS. The treatment is: some 19 received Ad26.COV2.S at low or high dose, single or two shots; several received placebo; per-sample allocation not given. After the first vaccine or placebo injection, samples were drawn on day 63. This sequence was found in a person between 18 and 60 years old who received the Ad26.COV2.S COVID-19 vaccine or a placebo. The chain joins TRBV25-1 to TRBJ1-3; D remains unclear. The sequences come from peripheral blood, collected in a trial of Ad26.COV2.S vaccine versus placebo. CDR3 sequence (DNA): TGTGCCAGCAGTATAACTGGAAACACCATATATTTT. Amino acids: CASSITGNTIYF. Full variable domain (rest looked up from reference TRBV25-1 and TRBJ1-3): EADIYQTPRYLVIGTGKKITLECSQTMGHDKMYWYQQDPGMELHLIHYSYGVNSTEKGDLSSESTVSRIRTEHFPLTLESARPSHTSQYLCASSITGNTIYFGEGSWLTVV.